This T cell receptor (beta chain) was retrieved from a study of T cell repertoires in cytomegalovirus infection. Looking at the study overall: Indications of both CMV infection and matching HLA type were provided by public TCR beta signatures. General study findings and limits: What dominated the ex vivo response were HLA-C-restricted CMV-specific TCR beta clonotypes. CMV carriers with the relevant HLA were identified by cumulative public TCR beta family frequency.

Comments on this clonotype: Its antigen is not identified.

CDR1 ENHRY and CDR2 SYGVKD come from the germline V gene. There are 16 residues in the CDR3. V was trimmed by 6 bases and J by 5 bases, leaving 22 bases between them. TCRdb reprocessed the reads with MiXCR, giving one entry per CDR3 protein. Among roughly 200,000 distinct CDR3 sequences, nearly 9.5% were seen once, and the ten largest hold approximately 4.6%. The source is a human donor in good health (CMV status not recorded). Some clones in this sample may be carry-over from other donors' samples. The chain has TRBV10-3 and TRBJ1-2; TRBD1 is a possible D gene (6 bases). The sample taken for sequencing was PBMCs. The CDR3 coding sequence is TGTGCCATCAGGAAGACCGGGACATCGGATACGTATGGCTACACCTTC. Translating gives CAIRKTGTSDTYGYTF.